This T cell receptor beta chain originates from a study of T cell responses to AZD1222 COVID-19 vaccine. Repertoires were generated with immunoSEQ multiplex PCR, while TCRdb's copy carries only in-frame clones and drops some. The sample contains 60,000 to 75,000 clones, roughly 85% of which appear only once. General observations from the study: Spike-spanning, vaccine-associated CD4 TCRs were dominant at 160-218 and 743-854. Just a handful of AZD1222 recipients were seropositive at baseline.

To note about this clone: Its antigen is undetermined.

The starting material was peripheral blood, obtained 28 days after the second AZD1222 dose. The clonotype comes from an adult who received the AZD1222 COVID-19 vaccine.

The CDR3 here is CASRLAGGHGGTQYF. The DNA of the CDR3 is TGCGCCAGCAGATTAGCGGGGGGCCACGGGGGTACGCAGTATTTT. This rearrangement joins TRBV10-2 to TRBJ2-3; 10 bases are a match to TRBD2. The CDR3 sequence is 15 residues long. The germline V gene encodes CDR1 WSHSY and CDR2 SAAADI. The junction had 11 bases not matched to a gene; V was cut back by 6 bases and J by 8 bases.